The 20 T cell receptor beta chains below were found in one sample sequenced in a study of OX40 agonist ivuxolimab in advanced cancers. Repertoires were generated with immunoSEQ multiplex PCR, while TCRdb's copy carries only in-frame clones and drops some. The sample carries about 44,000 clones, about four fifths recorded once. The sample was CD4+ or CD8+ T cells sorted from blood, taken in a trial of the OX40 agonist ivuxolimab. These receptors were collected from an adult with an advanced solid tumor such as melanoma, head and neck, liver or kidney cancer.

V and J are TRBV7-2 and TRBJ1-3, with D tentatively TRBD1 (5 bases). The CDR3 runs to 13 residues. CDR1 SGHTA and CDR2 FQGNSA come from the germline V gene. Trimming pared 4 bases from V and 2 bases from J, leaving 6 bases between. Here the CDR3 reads CASSSGPGNTIYF. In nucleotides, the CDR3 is TGTGCCAGCAGCTCGGGACCTGGAAACACCATATATTTT. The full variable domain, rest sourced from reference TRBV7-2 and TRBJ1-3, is GAGVSQSPSNKVTEKGKDVELRCDPISGHTALYWYRQSLGQGLEFLIYFQGNSAPDKSGLPSDRFSAERTGGSVSTLTIQRTQQEDSAVYLCASSSGPGNTIYFGEGSWLTVV.

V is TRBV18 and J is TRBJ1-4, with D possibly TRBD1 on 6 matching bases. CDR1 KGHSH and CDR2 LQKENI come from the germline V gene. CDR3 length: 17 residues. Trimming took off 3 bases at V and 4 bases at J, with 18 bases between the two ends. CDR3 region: CASSPWRQGSGNEKLFF. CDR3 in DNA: TGTGCCAGCTCACCTTGGAGGCAGGGGTCGGGTAATGAAAAACTGTTTTTT.

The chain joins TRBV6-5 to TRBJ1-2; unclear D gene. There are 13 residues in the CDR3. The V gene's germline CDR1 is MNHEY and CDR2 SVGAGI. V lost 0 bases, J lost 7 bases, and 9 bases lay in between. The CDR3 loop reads CASSYSGASGYTF. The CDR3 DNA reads TGTGCCAGCAGTTACTCGGGTGCCAGTGGCTACACCTTC.

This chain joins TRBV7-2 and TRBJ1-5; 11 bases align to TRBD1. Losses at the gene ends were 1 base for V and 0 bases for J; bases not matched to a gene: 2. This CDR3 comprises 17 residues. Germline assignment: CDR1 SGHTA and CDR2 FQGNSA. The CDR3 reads CASSLGGQGGSNQPQHF. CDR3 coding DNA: TGTGCCAGCAGCTTAGGGGGACAGGGGGGTAGCAATCAGCCCCAGCATTTT.

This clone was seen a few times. CDR3 loop: CASSVGVSGNTIYF. CDR3 sequence (DNA): TGTGCCAGCAGCGTAGGAGTCTCTGGAAACACCATATATTTT. This chain uses TRBV9 with TRBJ1-3; no reliable D call. Trimming stripped 0 bases from V and 0 bases from J, with 4 bases between. This CDR3 spans 14 amino acids. Per the germline V gene, CDR1 is SGDLS and CDR2 is YYNGEE.

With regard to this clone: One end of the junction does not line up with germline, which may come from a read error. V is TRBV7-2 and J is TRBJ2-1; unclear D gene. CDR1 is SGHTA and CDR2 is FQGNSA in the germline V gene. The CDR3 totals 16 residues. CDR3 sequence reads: CASSLVGTSSHNEQFF. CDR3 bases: TGTGCCAGCAGCTTAGTGGGCACTTCCTCCCACAATGAGCAGTTCTTC.

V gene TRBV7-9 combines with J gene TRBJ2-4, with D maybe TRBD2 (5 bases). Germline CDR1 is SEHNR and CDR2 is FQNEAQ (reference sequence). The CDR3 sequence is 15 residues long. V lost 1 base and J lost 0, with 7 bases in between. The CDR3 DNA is TGTGCCAGCAGCTTAGGGACTCTAGCCAAAAACATTCAGTACTTC. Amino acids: CASSLGTLAKNIQYF. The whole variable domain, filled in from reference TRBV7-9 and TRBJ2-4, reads DTGVSQNPRHKITKRGQNVTFRCDPISEHNRLYWYRQTLGQGPEFLTYFQNEAQLEKSRLLSDRFSAERPKGSFSTLEIQRTEQGDSAMYLCASSLGTLAKNIQYFGAGTRLSVL.

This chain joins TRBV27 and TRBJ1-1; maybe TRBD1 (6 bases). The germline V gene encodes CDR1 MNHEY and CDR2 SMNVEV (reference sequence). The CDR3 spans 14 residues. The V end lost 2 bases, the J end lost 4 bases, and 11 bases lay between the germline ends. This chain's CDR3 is CASSLGGGVTEAFF. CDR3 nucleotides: TGTGCCAGCAGTTTAGGGGGGGGCGTCACTGAAGCTTTCTTT.

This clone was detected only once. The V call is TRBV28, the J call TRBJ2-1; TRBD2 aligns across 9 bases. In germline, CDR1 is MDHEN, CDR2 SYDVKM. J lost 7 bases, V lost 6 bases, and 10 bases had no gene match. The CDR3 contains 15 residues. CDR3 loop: CASSSPSGTGNEQFF. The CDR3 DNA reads TGTGCCAGCAGCTCTCCTAGCGGGACTGGTAATGAGCAGTTCTTC.

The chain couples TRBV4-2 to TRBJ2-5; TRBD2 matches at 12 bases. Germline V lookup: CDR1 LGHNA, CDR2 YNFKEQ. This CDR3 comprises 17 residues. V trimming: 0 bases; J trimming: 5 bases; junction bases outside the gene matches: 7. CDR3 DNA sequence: TGTGCCAGCAGCCAAGAGGGGGCTAGCGGGAGGGGGGAGACCCAGTACTTC. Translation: CASSQEGASGRGETQYF.

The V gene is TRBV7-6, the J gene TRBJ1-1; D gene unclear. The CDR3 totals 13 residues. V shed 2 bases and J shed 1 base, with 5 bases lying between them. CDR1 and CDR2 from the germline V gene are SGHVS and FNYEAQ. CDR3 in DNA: TGTGCCAGCAGCTTAAAGGAGAACACTGAAGCTTTCTTT. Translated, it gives CASSLKENTEAFF.

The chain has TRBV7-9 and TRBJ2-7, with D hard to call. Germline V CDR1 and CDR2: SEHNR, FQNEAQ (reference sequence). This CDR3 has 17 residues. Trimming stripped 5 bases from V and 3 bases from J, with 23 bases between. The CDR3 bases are TGTGCCAGCAGCCCCTCGAGCCACCTAGGCAGAAACTACGAGCAGTACTTC. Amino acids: CASSPSSHLGRNYEQYF.

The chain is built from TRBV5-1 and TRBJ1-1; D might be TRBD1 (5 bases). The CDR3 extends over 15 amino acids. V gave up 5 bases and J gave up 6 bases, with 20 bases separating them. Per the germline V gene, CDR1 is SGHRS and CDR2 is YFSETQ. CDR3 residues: CASRTSWGGGAEAFF. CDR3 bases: TGCGCCAGCAGAACTAGCTGGGGCGGCGGGGCTGAAGCTTTCTTT.

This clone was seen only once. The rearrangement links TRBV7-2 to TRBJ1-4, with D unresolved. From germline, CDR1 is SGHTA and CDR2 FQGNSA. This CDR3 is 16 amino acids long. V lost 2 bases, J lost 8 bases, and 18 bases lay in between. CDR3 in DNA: TGTGCCAGCAGCTTAAGCAGTGGGTTCCGCGACGAAAAACTGTTTTTT. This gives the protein CASSLSSGFRDEKLFF.

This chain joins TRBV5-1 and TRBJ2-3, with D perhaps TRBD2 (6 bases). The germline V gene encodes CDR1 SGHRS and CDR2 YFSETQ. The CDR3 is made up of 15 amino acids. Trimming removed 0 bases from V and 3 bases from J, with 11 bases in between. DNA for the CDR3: TGCGCCAGCAGCTTGGTCGGGAGAGGGACAGATACGCAGTATTTT. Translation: CASSLVGRGTDTQYF.

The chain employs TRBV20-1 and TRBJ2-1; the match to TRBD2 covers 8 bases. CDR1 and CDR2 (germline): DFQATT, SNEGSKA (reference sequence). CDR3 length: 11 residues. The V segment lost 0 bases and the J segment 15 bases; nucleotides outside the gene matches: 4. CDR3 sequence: CSARDLLAGFF. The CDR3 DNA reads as TGCAGTGCTAGAGATCTCCTAGCGGGGTTCTTC.

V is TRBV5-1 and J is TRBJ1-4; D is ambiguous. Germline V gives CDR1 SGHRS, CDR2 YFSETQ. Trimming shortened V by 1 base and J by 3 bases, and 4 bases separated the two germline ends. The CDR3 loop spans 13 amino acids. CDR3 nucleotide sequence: TGCGCCAGCAGCTTGAAGTCTAATGAAAAACTGTTTTTT. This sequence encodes CASSLKSNEKLFF.

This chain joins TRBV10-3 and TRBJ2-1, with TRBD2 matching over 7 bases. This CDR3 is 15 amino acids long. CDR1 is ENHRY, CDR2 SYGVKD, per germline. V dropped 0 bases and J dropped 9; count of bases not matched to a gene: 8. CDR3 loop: CAISESRLAGVEQFF. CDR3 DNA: TGTGCCATCAGTGAGTCGAGACTGGCGGGAGTTGAGCAGTTCTTC.

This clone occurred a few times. The CDR3 protein is CASSLGDNSPLHF. In DNA form, the CDR3 reads TGCGCCAGCAGCTTGGGGGATAATTCACCCCTCCACTTT. The J gene is TRBJ1-6, the V gene TRBV5-1; D call uncertain. The CDR3 loop spans 13 amino acids. The germline V and J ends were trimmed by 0 bases and 5 bases, with 3 bases remaining between them. The germline gives CDR1 SGHRS, CDR2 YFSETQ.

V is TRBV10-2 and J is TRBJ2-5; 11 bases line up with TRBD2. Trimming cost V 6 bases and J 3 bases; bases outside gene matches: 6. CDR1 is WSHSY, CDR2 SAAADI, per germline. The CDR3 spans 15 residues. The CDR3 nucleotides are TGCGCCAGCAGAGGTACGGGACTAGCGGAAGAGACCCAGTACTTC. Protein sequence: CASRGTGLAEETQYF.